This is a list of T cell receptor beta chains from one sample in a study of T cell clonotyping in hematopoietic cell transplantation. Repertoires were generated with immunoSEQ multiplex PCR, while TCRdb's copy carries only in-frame clones and drops some. The table lists under 9,000 clones, 85% to 90% of them singletons. This specimen was peripheral blood mononuclear cells, taken at the time of graft-versus-host disease after allogeneic stem cell transplant. These receptors originate from a male patient aged 60-69 years who had an allogeneic stem cell transplant from a related donor, so the T cells may come from the graft donor. Some clones in this sample may be carry-over from other donors' samples. The CDR3 runs from the conserved cysteine through the conserved F or W. Each record gives: D gene, J gene, V gene, clone size, CDR3 protein, CDR3 DNA. The D gene is left open where the match is weak. Clone size is given for some rows only: seen once, a few or many times, or a class if the clone is expanded.

>NA|TRBJ2-1|TRBV9|NA
CASSPSWGGAENEQFF
TGTGCCAGCAGCCCCTCGTGGGGCGGCGCGGAGAATGAGCAGTTCTTC
>NA|TRBJ2-7|TRBV7-2|NA
CASSGGGGYEQYF
TGTGCCAGCAGCGGGGGAGGGGGCTACGAGCAGTACTTC
>TRBD1|TRBJ2-7|TRBV15|NA
CATSRAGTGVYEQYF
TGTGCCACCAGCAGGGCCGGGACAGGGGTCTACGAGCAGTACTTC
>NA|TRBJ2-2|TRBV7-9|NA
CASSPVVGGRTGELFF
TGTGCCAGCAGCCCAGTCGTGGGGGGGCGCACCGGGGAGCTGTTTTTT
>NA|TRBJ2-3|TRBV20-1|once
CSARGEDTQYF
TGCAGTGCTAGAGGGGAAGATACGCAGTATTTT
>NA|TRBJ1-1|TRBV7-3|once
CASSLLGRETEAFF
TGTGCCAGCAGCTTATTGGGCAGGGAGACTGAAGCTTTCTTT
>NA|TRBJ2-1|TRBV27|NA
CASSLYNEQFF
TGTGCCAGCAGTTTGTACAATGAGCAGTTCTTC
>NA|TRBJ1-2|TRBV6-5|NA
CASSYSFGANYGYTF
TGTGCCAGCAGTTACTCGTTCGGGGCTAACTATGGCTACACCTTC
>TRBD1|TRBJ1-5|TRBV2|NA
CASSPDRGRGQPQHF
TGTGCCAGCAGCCCCGACAGGGGGCGAGGTCAGCCCCAGCATTTT
>NA|TRBJ2-5|TRBV19|NA
CASSMVAHKETQYF
TGTGCCAGTAGTATGGTGGCCCATAAAGAGACCCAGTACTTC
>TRBD1|TRBJ2-7|TRBV2|NA
CASRPDRDEEQYF
TGTGCCAGCAGACCGGACAGGGATGAGGAGCAGTACTTC
>NA|TRBJ2-3|TRBV27|NA
CASSNAGTDTQYF
TGTGCCAGCAGTAACGCGGGCACAGATACGCAGTATTTT
>TRBD2|TRBJ2-7|TRBV7-2|NA
CASSTPAGGPNYEQYF
TGTGCCAGCAGCACGCCCGCGGGGGGGCCCAACTACGAGCAGTACTTC
>NA|TRBJ2-2|TRBV7-9|NA
CASSSGTFNTGELFF
TGTGCCAGCAGCTCAGGGACTTTCAACACCGGGGAGCTGTTTTTT
>NA|TRBJ2-1|TRBV11-3|NA
CASSLGVDQFF
TGTGCCAGCAGCTTAGGGGTGGATCAGTTCTTC
>NA|TRBJ1-1|TRBV30|NA
CAWSPGPDEAFF
TGTGCCTGGAGTCCAGGACCGGATGAAGCTTTCTTT
>TRBD1|TRBJ1-2|TRBV2|NA
CASSVDRGAGGYTF
TGTGCCAGCAGTGTTGACAGGGGGGCAGGCGGCTACACCTTC